The sequence of this TCR beta chain was determined in a study of cytomegalovirus exposure and HLA in healthy donors. Overall study: There were about 85 million unique TCRs (from HLA-typed donors) in an early data release.

With respect to this clone: As yet, its antigen is unknown.

Both 60 Vbeta primers and 13 Jbeta primers went into the PCR. Sequencing was performed with immunoSEQ multiplex PCR; in TCRdb, only in-frame clones are kept and a portion is missing. The sample lists about 59,000 clones, 75% to 90% occurring once. Although they were nominally healthy when sampled, donors likely had unrecorded immune exposures. Study-wide points: It was likely that a cluster of highly shared sequence variants was a sequencing artifact.

From germline, CDR1 is SNHLY and CDR2 FYNNEI. CDR3 length: 14 residues. Between the trimmed V and J ends, which lost 6 bases and 6 bases, there was a span of 18 bases. The sequenced sample was PBMCs. The V call is TRBV2, the J call TRBJ2-7; possibly TRBD2 for D (5 bases). The clonotype comes from a middle-aged woman in good health and CMV-seronegative. Written as DNA, the CDR3 is TGTGCCAGCAGAGGCCCGGGATCCCTTTTCGAGCAGTACTTC. This sequence encodes CASRGPGSLFEQYF.